Listed below are T cell receptor beta chains from one sample, sequenced in a study of T cell repertoires in cytomegalovirus infection. MiXCR was run by TCRdb on the reads, yielding one entry per CDR3 protein. The sample holds some 700,000 distinct CDR3 sequences, 35% seen once. Input material: PBMCs. The origin of the receptors is a human donor in good health (CMV status not recorded). Some clones in this sample may be carry-over from other donors' samples. The CDR3 runs from the conserved cysteine through the conserved F or W. The order of the fields is J gene, D gene, clone size, V gene, CDR3 protein, CDR3 DNA. The D gene is left open where the match is weak. Size is omitted from some rows. Given values are once, few, many or a class for expanded clones.

J gene: TRBJ2-4; D gene: .; clone size: .; V gene: TRBV28; CDR3 protein: CASSFVTVTKNIQYF; CDR3 DNA: TGTGCCAGCAGTTTCGTGACAGTGACCAAAAACATTCAGTACTTC
J gene: TRBJ1-1; D gene: .; clone size: .; V gene: TRBV20-1; CDR3 protein: CSARAMNAEALF; CDR3 DNA: TGCAGTGCTAGGGCCATGAACGCTGAAGCTTTATTT
J gene: TRBJ1-3; D gene: .; clone size: .; V gene: TRBV7-6; CDR3 protein: CASSDSRTGGNTIYF; CDR3 DNA: TGTGCCAGCAGCGATTCACGGACGGGAGGAAACACCATATATTTT
J gene: TRBJ1-4; D gene: .; clone size: .; V gene: TRBV2; CDR3 protein: CASSEELSGLFF; CDR3 DNA: TGTGCCAGCAGTGAGGAGCTCTCCGGGCTGTTTTTT
J gene: TRBJ1-5; D gene: .; clone size: many; V gene: TRBV7-2; CDR3 protein: CASSLLGSSNQPQHF; CDR3 DNA: TGTGCCAGCAGCTTATTGGGTTCAAGCAATCAGCCCCAGCATTTT
J gene: TRBJ2-7; D gene: .; clone size: .; V gene: TRBV7-2; CDR3 protein: CASSFGAGLVYEQYF; CDR3 DNA: TGTGCCAGCAGCTTTGGGGCGGGGCTAGTCTACGAGCAGTACTTC
J gene: TRBJ1-1; D gene: .; clone size: .; V gene: TRBV19; CDR3 protein: CDSSAEGTEAFF; CDR3 DNA: TGTGACAGTAGCGCAGAGGGGACTGAAGCTTTCTTT
J gene: TRBJ2-5; D gene: TRBD2; clone size: .; V gene: TRBV27; CDR3 protein: CASSCSGETQYF; CDR3 DNA: TGTGCCAGTAGCTGTAGCGGGGAGACCCAGTACTTC
J gene: TRBJ1-2; D gene: .; clone size: .; V gene: TRBV10-3; CDR3 protein: CATFHERYTF; CDR3 DNA: TGTGCCACCTTCCACGAACGCTACACCTTC
J gene: TRBJ2-7; D gene: TRBD2; clone size: .; V gene: TRBV20-1; CDR3 protein: CSSRGRDLLYEQYF; CDR3 DNA: TGCAGTTCTAGAGGGAGGGATCTCCTCTACGAGCAGTACTTC
J gene: TRBJ2-3; D gene: .; clone size: few; V gene: TRBV28; CDR3 protein: CASSLGRLSSTDTQYF; CDR3 DNA: TGTGCCAGCAGTTTGGGGCGGCTCTCGAGCACAGATACGCAGTATTTT
J gene: TRBJ1-4; D gene: .; clone size: .; V gene: TRBV11-2; CDR3 protein: CASNPRGSNEKLVF; CDR3 DNA: TGTGCCAGCAACCCACGGGGATCAAATGAAAAACTGGTTTTT
J gene: TRBJ1-1; D gene: .; clone size: few; V gene: TRBV12-3/TRBV12-4; CDR3 protein: CASSAREITEAFF; CDR3 DNA: TGTGCCAGCAGTGCCAGGGAGATCACTGAAGCTTTCTTT
J gene: TRBJ2-2; D gene: .; clone size: .; V gene: TRBV4-2; CDR3 protein: CASSQDVVAHGGELFF; CDR3 DNA: TGTGCCAGCAGCCAAGATGTGGTGGCGCATGGCGGGGAGCTGTTTTTT
J gene: TRBJ1-5; D gene: .; clone size: .; V gene: TRBV23-1; CDR3 protein: CASSQNRGDARDNQPQHF; CDR3 DNA: TGCGCCAGCAGTCAAAATCGGGGTGATGCCAGGGACAATCAGCCCCAGCATTTT
J gene: TRBJ1-1; D gene: .; clone size: .; V gene: TRBV7-9; CDR3 protein: CASSYVVNTEAFF; CDR3 DNA: TGTGCCAGCAGCTATGTGGTGAACACTGAAGCTTTCTTT
J gene: TRBJ1-1; D gene: .; clone size: .; V gene: TRBV29-1; CDR3 protein: CSVVGVWGAPNTEAFF; CDR3 DNA: TGCAGCGTTGTAGGTGTTTGGGGGGCCCCCAACACTGAAGCTTTCTTT
J gene: TRBJ1-5; D gene: .; clone size: once; V gene: TRBV2; CDR3 protein: CASSPTHINQPQHF; CDR3 DNA: TGTGCCAGCAGTCCTACACATATCAATCAGCCCCAGCATTTT
J gene: TRBJ2-3; D gene: TRBD1; clone size: .; V gene: TRBV7-9; CDR3 protein: CASSSQGLSDTQYF; CDR3 DNA: TGTGCCAGCAGCTCACAGGGGTTGTCAGATACGCAGTATTTT
J gene: TRBJ1-1; D gene: .; clone size: .; V gene: TRBV7-9; CDR3 protein: CASSLDIKNTEAFF; CDR3 DNA: TGTGCCAGCAGTTTGGACATAAAGAACACTGAAGCTTTCTTT
J gene: TRBJ2-2; D gene: .; clone size: once; V gene: TRBV6-2/TRBV6-3; CDR3 protein: CSSIQNRGTGELFF; CDR3 DNA: TGTTCCAGCATCCAAAATCGAGGGACCGGGGAGCTGTTTTTT
J gene: TRBJ1-1; D gene: .; clone size: .; V gene: TRBV12-5; CDR3 protein: CASAGLRTEAFF; CDR3 DNA: TGTGCTAGTGCGGGGTTGCGCACTGAAGCTTTCTTT
J gene: TRBJ1-2; D gene: TRBD1; clone size: .; V gene: TRBV19; CDR3 protein: CASSDGQANYGYTF; CDR3 DNA: TGTGCCAGTAGTGATGGACAGGCGAACTATGGCTACACCTTC
J gene: TRBJ2-7; D gene: .; clone size: .; V gene: TRBV29-1; CDR3 protein: CSVAGRVEGEQYF; CDR3 DNA: TGCAGCGTTGCTGGACGGGTTGAAGGGGAGCAGTACTTC
J gene: TRBJ1-3; D gene: .; clone size: few; V gene: TRBV4-1; CDR3 protein: CASSQGGDGNTIYF; CDR3 DNA: TGCGCCAGCAGCCAAGGGGGAGATGGAAACACCATATATTTT